Each of the 26 T cell receptor beta chains below was sequenced from the same sample in a study of blood T cell repertoires in COVID-19. Clones were read by immunoSEQ multiplex PCR, and TCRdb kept only the in-frame ones, dropping some. The profile shows 220,000 or so clones, about 94% of them singletons. The specimen sequenced was peripheral blood. Every receptor here comes from a man aged 55 to 70 with COVID-19, enrolled during active disease.

The rearrangement joins TRBV30 to TRBJ2-7, with a weak D call TRBD1 (6 bases). The V and J ends lost 1 base and 4 bases respectively, with 17 bases between them. Per the germline V gene, CDR1 is GTSNPN and CDR2 is SVGIG (reference sequence). This CDR3 spans 15 amino acids. CDR3 residues: CAWSAGVGGGYEQYF. The CDR3 DNA reads TGTGCCTGGAGTGCAGGGGTAGGGGGTGGGTACGAGCAGTACTTC. The full variable domain, completed using reference TRBV30 and TRBJ2-7, is SQTIHQWPATLVQPVGSPLSLECTVEGTSNPNLYWYRQAAGRGLQLLFYSVGIGQISSEVPQNLSASRPQDRQFILSSKKLLLSDSGFYLCAWSAGVGGGYEQYFGPGTRLTVT.

The V gene is TRBV4-2, the J gene TRBJ2-2, with 10 positions matching TRBD2. The junction had 11 bases not matched to a gene; V was cut back by 0 bases and J by 4 bases. The CDR3 runs 19 residues. Germline CDR1 reads LGHNA; CDR2 reads YNFKEQ. CDR3 in amino acids: CASSQDDAAGGPGTGELFF. CDR3 sequence (DNA): TGTGCCAGCAGCCAAGATGATGCAGCGGGGGGGCCGGGCACCGGGGAGCTGTTTTTT.

This clone was observed a single time. The chain combines TRBV30 with TRBJ1-2; 7 bases match TRBD1. In germline, CDR1 is GTSNPN, CDR2 SVGIG (reference sequence). With V trimmed by 5 bases and J by 7 bases, 10 bases remained unmatched. The length of the CDR3 is 13 residues. CDR3 DNA: TGTGCCTGGCAACCCACAGGGGCTTCTGGCTACACCTTC. Translated, it gives CAWQPTGASGYTF.

J is TRBJ2-7 and V is TRBV4-1, with TRBD1 matching 8 bases. Looked up from germline, CDR1 is MGHRA and CDR2 is YSYEKL. The CDR3 covers 13 residues. The ends lost 3 bases at V and 7 bases at J; junction bases unmatched: 5. This CDR3 reads CASSQRTGREQYF. The CDR3 bases are TGCGCCAGCAGCCAGCGGACAGGGCGGGAGCAGTACTTC.

V gene TRBV5-4 combines with J gene TRBJ2-1, with a tentative D call TRBD1 (6 bases). CDR3 length equals 12 residues. Between the trimmed V and J ends, which lost 4 bases and 9 bases, there was a span of 11 bases. Germline CDR1 reads SGHNT; CDR2 reads YYREEE (reference sequence). In DNA, the CDR3 is TGTGCCAGCAGCCTACAGGGCCGTGAGCAGTTCTTC. This codes for CASSLQGREQFF.

The V gene is TRBV7-2, the J gene TRBJ1-4; 8 positions agree with TRBD1. The CDR3 has 17 residues. Looked up from germline, CDR1 is SGHTA and CDR2 is FQGNSA. Trimming cost V 5 bases and J 3 bases; bases outside gene matches: 11. Here the CDR3 reads CASSPRTGLSSNEKLFF. DNA of the CDR3: TGTGCCAGCAGCCCTAGGACAGGGCTTAGTTCTAATGAAAAACTGTTTTTT.

The gene calls are TRBV6-4 and TRBJ2-7, with D unresolved. This CDR3 region has 14 residues. V was clipped by 10 bases and J by 2 bases, with 18 bases between them. The germline gives CDR1 MRHNA, CDR2 SNTAGT. CDR3: CATALRVSPYEQYF. The CDR3 coding sequence is TGTGCCACCGCGCTCCGAGTTTCACCCTACGAGCAGTACTTC.

The rearrangement joins TRBV5-5 to TRBJ2-5, with D possibly being TRBD2 (6 bases). Germline CDR1 is SGHKS and CDR2 is YYEKEE (reference sequence). The CDR3 contains 16 residues. V gave up 4 bases and J gave up 5 bases, with 21 bases separating them. CDR3 bases: TGTGCCAGCAGCACCACCGGGACTCCCACACTGGAGACCCAGTACTTC. Amino acids: CASSTTGTPTLETQYF.

The gene calls are TRBV7-9 and TRBJ1-5; D is unresolved. Trimming removed 2 bases from V and 6 bases from J, with 5 bases in between. The CDR3 runs 12 residues. Germline V CDR1 and CDR2: SEHNR, FQNEAQ (reference sequence). CDR3 nucleotide sequence: TGTGCCAGCAGCTTACTTCTTCAGCCCCAGCATTTT. This codes for CASSLLLQPQHF.

The chain couples TRBV18 to TRBJ1-2, with a weak D call TRBD1 (5 bases). The CDR3 loop spans 13 amino acids. Trimming stripped 4 bases from V and 7 bases from J, with 13 bases between. Germline V lookup: CDR1 KGHSH, CDR2 LQKENI. CDR3 amino acids: CASSLPGMRGYTF. Here the CDR3 DNA reads TGTGCCAGCTCACTCCCAGGGATGCGTGGCTACACCTTC.

J is TRBJ1-4 and V is TRBV2, with TRBD1 matching over 8 bases. The CDR3 is 24 amino acids. The V segment lost 11 bases and the J segment 1 base; nucleotides outside the gene matches: 36. CDR1 and CDR2 from the germline V gene are SNHLY and FYNNEI. CDR3 amino acids: CARQGGPGGGVGPFYNITNEKLFF. In DNA, the CDR3 is TGTGCCCGGCAAGGCGGGCCAGGGGGCGGAGTGGGCCCCTTTTATAACATAACTAATGAAAAACTGTTTTTT.

This chain joins TRBV18 and TRBJ1-1, with D unresolved. This CDR3 contains 13 residues. The germline V and J ends were trimmed by 6 bases and 1 base, with 9 bases remaining between them. Germline lookup yields CDR1 KGHSH and CDR2 LQKENI. The CDR3 region is CASSEGENTEAFF. The CDR3 region has the DNA TGTGCCAGCTCCGAAGGAGAGAACACTGAAGCTTTCTTT.

This chain joins TRBV19 and TRBJ2-3, with TRBD2 identical over 11 bases. The CDR3 covers 16 residues. V was clipped by 6 bases and J by 8 bases; unmatched bases: 13. The germline gives CDR1 LNHDA, CDR2 SQIVND (reference sequence). The CDR3 reads CASSTRLAGRFGTQYF. In DNA form, the CDR3 reads TGTGCCAGTAGCACTCGACTAGCGGGAAGGTTCGGTACGCAGTATTTT. Variable domain in full (rest from reference TRBV19 and TRBJ2-3): DGGITQSPKYLFRKEGQNVTLSCEQNLNHDAMYWYRQDPGQGLRLIYYSQIVNDFQKGDIAEGYSVSREKKESFPLTVTSAQKNPTAFYLCASSTRLAGRFGTQYFGPGTRLTVL.

J is TRBJ2-3 and V is TRBV19; 9 positions match TRBD1. This CDR3 region has 12 residues. CDR1 is LNHDA and CDR2 is SQIVND in the germline V gene (reference sequence). V shed 6 bases and J 10 bases; nucleotides not matched to a gene: 5. The CDR3 region is CASRGTGRAQYF. CDR3 nucleotides: TGTGCCAGTAGGGGGACAGGGAGGGCGCAGTATTTT. The variable domain in full, with the rest retrieved from reference TRBV19 and TRBJ2-3, is DGGITQSPKYLFRKEGQNVTLSCEQNLNHDAMYWYRQDPGQGLRLIYYSQIVNDFQKGDIAEGYSVSREKKESFPLTVTSAQKNPTAFYLCASRGTGRAQYFGPGTRLTVL.

This chain uses TRBV2 with TRBJ2-7; maybe TRBD1 (6 bases). Germline values: CDR1 SNHLY, CDR2 FYNNEI. There are 12 residues in the CDR3. The V end was cut by 6 bases, the J end by 3 bases, with 9 bases between. DNA of the CDR3: TGTGCCAGCAGGAGGGACATCTACGAGCAGTACTTC. Protein product: CASRRDIYEQYF.

This chain links TRBV7-2 with TRBJ2-6; no definite D call. Deletions cut 1 base from V and 3 bases from J, with 10 bases between. The CDR3 extends over 16 amino acids. Germline CDR1 SGHTA, CDR2 FQGNSA. CDR3 sequence (DNA): TGTGCCAGCAGCTTAGGTCCCCCGGGTGGGGCCAACGTCCTGACTTTC. Amino acid sequence: CASSLGPPGGANVLTF. Looking up the rest from reference TRBV7-2 and TRBJ2-6 gives the full variable domain: GAGVSQSPSNKVTEKGKDVELRCDPISGHTALYWYRQSLGQGLEFLIYFQGNSAPDKSGLPSDRFSAERTGGSVSTLTIQRTQQEDSAVYLCASSLGPPGGANVLTFGAGSRLTVL.

The chain combines TRBV12-3 or TRBV12-4 with TRBJ1-2; no definite D call. The CDR3 covers 13 residues. V lost 7 bases and J lost 4, with 13 bases in between. The CDR3 DNA reads as TGTGCCAGCAAAGTGGGAGGCGGCTATGGCTACACCTTC. This translates into CASKVGGGYGYTF.

The chain combines TRBV5-1 with TRBJ1-6; D ambiguous. This CDR3 has 17 residues. The V end lost 0 bases, the J end lost 7 bases, and 17 bases lay between the germline ends. Germline-derived CDR1 and CDR2 are SGHRS and YFSETQ. The CDR3 loop is CASSLALGGDFNSPLHF. The DNA of the CDR3 is TGCGCCAGCAGCTTGGCCCTCGGCGGTGATTTCAATTCACCCCTCCACTTT.

This clone was seen once. The chain recombines TRBV10-1 with TRBJ2-1; TRBD2 matches 12 bases. The CDR3 has 18 residues. Germline loops: CDR1 WNHNN, CDR2 SYGVQD (reference sequence). V lost 5 bases and J lost 3; bases outside the gene matches: 11. The CDR3 bases are TGCGCCAGCAGTCCTAGCGGGAGGGGGGTCAGGCTCTACAATGAGCAGTTCTTC. This translates into CASSPSGRGVRLYNEQFF.

The J gene is TRBJ2-7, the V gene TRBV6-4; the match to TRBD2 covers 7 bases. Germline values: CDR1 MRHNA, CDR2 SNTAGT. The CDR3 sequence is 12 residues long. Trimming took 10 bases from V and 4 from J; bases not matched to a gene: 7. CDR3 DNA: TGTGCCAACTCGACTAGCAGGTACGAGCAGTACTTC. Translating it yields CANSTSRYEQYF.

V usage is TRBV5-1 and J usage is TRBJ2-6, with TRBD1 as a possible D gene (5 bases). From germline, CDR1 is SGHRS and CDR2 YFSETQ. This CDR3 has 16 amino acids. Trimming removed 0 bases from V and 2 bases from J, with 9 bases in between. CDR3 protein: CASSLVPGTGANVLTF. DNA of the CDR3: TGCGCCAGCAGCTTGGTTCCAGGGACTGGGGCCAACGTCCTGACTTTC.

V and J are TRBV10-3 and TRBJ2-2, with TRBD1 matching 8 bases. J lost 7 bases, V lost 6 bases, and 4 bases had no gene match. The CDR3 length is 13 residues. The V gene's germline CDR1 is ENHRY and CDR2 SYGVKD. The CDR3 DNA reads as TGTGCCATCAGCAGGGGGCAAGTCGGGGAGCTGTTTTTT. Translating gives CAISRGQVGELFF.

V usage is TRBV5-1 and J usage is TRBJ2-1; 10 bases line up with TRBD2. Germline V gene data show CDR1 as SGHRS and CDR2 as YFSETQ. The length of the CDR3 is 15 residues. Trimming at V came to 5 bases and at J to 5 bases, leaving 7 bases not matched to a gene. CDR3 coding DNA: TGCGCCAGCAGTGTTAGCGGGAGGTTAGACAATGAGCAGTTCTTC. Translating gives CASSVSGRLDNEQFF. Combining the CDR3 with reference TRBV5-1 and TRBJ2-1 gives the whole variable domain KAGVTQTPRYLIKTRGQQVTLSCSPISGHRSVSWYQQTPGQGLQFLFEYFSETQRNKGNFPGRFSGRQFSNSRSEMNVSTLELGDSALYLCASSVSGRLDNEQFFGPGTRLTVL.

This clone occurred once. The chain couples TRBV3-1 (or the pseudogene TRBV3-2) to TRBJ1-6; 7 bases map to TRBD1. The germline CDR1 and CDR2 sequences are LGHDT and YNNKEL (reference sequence). Trimming cost V 1 base and J 9 bases; bases outside gene matches: 6. This CDR3 has 15 amino acids. CDR3 nucleotides: TGTGCCAGCAGCCAAGCCGGAGGGGGCGTTTCACCCCTCCACTTT. Protein product: CASSQAGGGVSPLHF.

The chain links TRBV11-2 to TRBJ1-3, with D possibly matching TRBD1 (5 bases). Germline V lookup: CDR1 SGHAT, CDR2 FQNNGV. This CDR3 spans 15 amino acids. V lost 5 bases and J lost 0, with 11 bases in between. In DNA form, the CDR3 reads TGTGCCAGCAGCAGGGACTATAGCTCTGGAAACACCATATATTTT. As protein: CASSRDYSSGNTIYF.

The chain employs TRBV6-5 and TRBJ1-2; TRBD1 is a possible D gene (6 bases). V lost 7 bases to trimming and J lost 8 bases, with 14 bases between them. This CDR3 comprises 12 residues. The V gene's germline CDR1 is MNHEY and CDR2 SVGAGI. CDR3 sequence reads: CASNQPGGGYTF. The CDR3 bases are TGTGCCAGCAACCAACCGGGGGGCGGCTACACCTTC.